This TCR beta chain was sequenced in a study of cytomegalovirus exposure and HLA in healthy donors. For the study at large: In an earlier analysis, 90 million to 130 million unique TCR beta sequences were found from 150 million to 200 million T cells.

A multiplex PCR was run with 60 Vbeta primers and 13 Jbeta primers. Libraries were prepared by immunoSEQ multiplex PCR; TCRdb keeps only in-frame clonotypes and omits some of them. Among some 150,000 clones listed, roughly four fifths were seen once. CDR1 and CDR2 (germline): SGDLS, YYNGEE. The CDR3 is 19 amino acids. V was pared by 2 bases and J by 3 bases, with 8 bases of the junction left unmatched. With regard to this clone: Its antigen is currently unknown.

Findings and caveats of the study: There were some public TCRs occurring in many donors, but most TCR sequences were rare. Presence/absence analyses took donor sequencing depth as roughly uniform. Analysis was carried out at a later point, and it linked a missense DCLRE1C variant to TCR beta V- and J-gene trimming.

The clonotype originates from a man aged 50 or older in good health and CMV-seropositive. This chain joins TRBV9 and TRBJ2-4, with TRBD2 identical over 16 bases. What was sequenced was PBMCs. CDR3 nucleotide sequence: TGTGCCAGCAGCGTGAGGGGACTAGCGGGGGGGAAGGGCAAAAACATTCAGTACTTC. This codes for CASSVRGLAGGKGKNIQYF.